This T cell receptor (beta chain) was captured in a study of shared clonotypes between healthy human individuals. Looking at the study overall: Donors had three CD4 naive, three CD4 memory, two CD8 naive and one CD8 memory plate apiece.

The CDR3 loop spans 13 amino acids. V lost 5 bases, J lost 2 bases, and 9 bases lay in between. Germline assignment: CDR1 MNHEY and CDR2 SVGAGI. This table comes from immunoSEQ multiplex PCR, and its TCRdb copy is limited to in-frame clones, with some not included. Among around 2.3 million clones listed, around 95% were seen once. The sequence was obtained from a man between 18 and 29 years old in good health. Sequencing was done on a sample of naive CD4+ T cells sorted from blood. Subset defined: CD45RA+ positively selected. The chain uses TRBV6-5 and TRBJ1-1; a possible D gene is TRBD1 (5 bases). DNA for the CDR3: TGTGCCAGCAGTAAGACAGTAAACACTGAAGCTTTCTTT. It translates to CASSKTVNTEAFF.